Listed here are 27 T cell receptor beta chains from one sample, sequenced in a study of T-cell memory formation after mild COVID-19. From the 5' RACE reads, TCRdb called clonotypes with MiXCR, one entry per CDR3 protein. The sample gives fewer than 250,000 distinct CDR3 sequences, 8% to 11% of which show up once; roughly 3.2% is in the top ten. The specimen sequenced was PBMCs or a T cell subset sorted from them (not recorded which). These receptors were collected from a man younger than 35 who had mild COVID-19 (a few samples of this study predate the infection). Cell type and time point are not known.

The chain is built from TRBV20-1 and TRBJ1-1; the D is unclear. The CDR3 covers 13 residues. In germline, CDR1 is DFQATT, CDR2 SNEGSKA (reference sequence). Deletions cut 0 bases from V and 10 bases from J, with 15 bases between. CDR3 protein: CSARDAASNGAFF. The CDR3 bases are TGCAGTGCTAGAGATGCAGCCTCAAACGGAGCTTTCTTT.

The CDR3 is CASSLGRVPNEQFF. CDR3 nucleotide sequence: TGTGCCAGCAGCTTAGGCAGGGTTCCCAATGAGCAGTTCTTC. The chain combines TRBV7-6 with TRBJ2-1, with D possibly TRBD1 on 5 matching bases. CDR3 size: 14 residues. Per the germline V gene, CDR1 is SGHVS and CDR2 is FNYEAQ. V was clipped by 1 base and J by 6 bases, with 10 bases between them.

CDR3 sequence: CASSLNWSNEQFF. CDR3 nucleotide sequence: TGTGCCAGCAGCTTAAACTGGTCGAATGAGCAGTTCTTC. The gene calls are TRBV7-3 and TRBJ2-1; D unresolved. V gave up 1 base and J gave up 7 bases, with 8 bases separating them. Germline V gene sequence: CDR1 SGHTA, CDR2 FQGTGA. The CDR3 is 13 residues long.

The chain joins TRBV6-5 to TRBJ2-7; D may be TRBD1 (6 bases). This CDR3 has 14 amino acids. V was pared by 6 bases and J by 2 bases, with 14 bases between. The germline CDR1 and CDR2 sequences are MNHEY and SVGAGI. The CDR3 spells CASRRTAGTYEQYV. CDR3 bases: TGTGCCAGCAGAAGGACAGCCGGAACCTACGAGCAGTACGTC.

V is TRBV12-3 or TRBV12-4 and J is TRBJ2-5, with D perhaps given as TRBD1 or TRBD2 (5 bases each). CDR3 length: 15 residues. Deletions cut 3 bases from V and 2 bases from J, with 13 bases between. The chain's CDR3 is CASSLGLGVQETQYF. In DNA, the CDR3 is TGTGCCAGCAGTTTGGGGTTGGGGGTACAAGAGACCCAGTACTTC.

V is TRBV18 and J is TRBJ1-6; D ambiguous. This CDR3 contains 13 residues. Germline V gives CDR1 KGHSH, CDR2 LQKENI. V shed 3 bases and J shed 12 bases, with 12 bases lying between them. Here the CDR3 DNA reads TGTGCCAGCTCACCCTCCCAGGAGCGACCCCTCCACTTT. This translates into CASSPSQERPLHF.

This clonotype turned up a few times. The genes are TRBV5-4 and TRBJ2-3; weak D call: TRBD2 (6 bases). The V gene's germline CDR1 is SGHNT and CDR2 YYREEE (reference sequence). Trimming shortened V by 4 bases and J by 0 bases, and 15 bases separated the two germline ends. The CDR3 covers 16 residues. The CDR3 DNA reads TGTGCCAGCAGCGCGGGGACGGATGCTAGCACAGATACGCAGTATTTT. It is translated as CASSAGTDASTDTQYF.

The table lists this clonotype with a few counts. This chain connects TRBV7-3 to TRBJ1-1; no reliable D call. Deletions cut 4 bases from V and 10 bases from J, with 19 bases between. The CDR3 extends over 14 amino acids. The germline V gene encodes CDR1 SGHTA and CDR2 FQGTGA. The chain's CDR3 is CASSSRTISPRAFF. The DNA for the CDR3 is TGTGCCAGCAGCTCCCGGACGATATCACCCCGAGCTTTCTTT.

V gene TRBV7-9 combines with J gene TRBJ2-3, with D maybe TRBD1 (6 bases). In germline, CDR1 is SEHNR, CDR2 FQNEAQ (reference sequence). Deletions cut 5 bases from V and 0 bases from J, with 15 bases between. The CDR3 loop spans 16 amino acids. CDR3 in amino acids: CASSHLTGPSTDTQYF. The DNA of the CDR3 is TGTGCCAGCAGCCACTTAACAGGGCCTAGCACAGATACGCAGTATTTT.

V gene TRBV12-3 or TRBV12-4 combines with J gene TRBJ2-7; 9 nucleotides agree with TRBD1. J gave up 6 bases and V 3 bases, and 12 bases lay outside the gene matches. CDR3 size: 16 residues. The CDR3 DNA sequence: TGTGCCAGCAGTTTCGGGGGGCCCGACAGGGGGGCCGAGCAGTACTTC. This translates into CASSFGGPDRGAEQYF.

This clonotype was seen a handful of times. The rearrangement uses TRBV5-1 and TRBJ2-2, with a tentative D call TRBD2 (6 bases). Looked up from germline, CDR1 is SGHRS and CDR2 is YFSETQ. The CDR3 is made up of 15 amino acids. Trimming stripped 1 base from V and 3 bases from J, with 10 bases between. CDR3 amino acids: CASSLNGGDTGELFF. CDR3 nucleotide sequence: TGCGCCAGCAGCTTGAACGGGGGTGACACCGGGGAGCTGTTTTTT.

This clonotype has a single count. DNA of the CDR3: TGTGCCAGCAGCGTAGGACTAGCGAGATCAGATACGCAGTATTTT. Protein product: CASSVGLARSDTQYF. The J gene is TRBJ2-3, the V gene TRBV9; 8 positions match TRBD2. The CDR3 has 15 residues. In germline, CDR1 is SGDLS, CDR2 YYNGEE. The trim removed 0 bases at V and 4 bases at J, leaving 4 bases unmatched. Combining the CDR3 with reference TRBV9 and TRBJ2-3 gives the whole variable domain DSGVTQTPKHLITATGQRVTLRCSPRSGDLSVYWYQQSLDQGLQFLIQYYNGEERAKGNILERFSAQQFPDLHSELNLSSLELGDSALYFCASSVGLARSDTQYFGPGTRLTVL.

This clonotype was picked up a small number of times. The junction differs from germline at one of its ends, possibly a read error. This chain joins TRBV7-9 and TRBJ1-1; D remains ambiguous. The CDR3 sequence is 12 residues long. CDR1 and CDR2 (germline): SEHNR, FQNEAQ (reference sequence). CDR3 amino acids: CASSSSSTQAFF. CDR3 DNA: TGTGCCAGCAGCTCCTCATCCACTCAAGCTTTCTTT.

V and J are TRBV24-1 and TRBJ2-1, with 8 bases identical to TRBD1. V lost 2 bases, J lost 9 bases, and 11 bases stayed unmatched. CDR3 length: 16 amino acids. Germline V gene lookup returns CDR1 KGHDR and CDR2 SFDVKD. The CDR3 loop reads CATSDSGTGLWGEQFF. The CDR3 DNA reads TGTGCCACCAGTGATTCCGGGACAGGACTATGGGGTGAGCAGTTCTTC.

The rearrangement uses TRBV6-1 and TRBJ1-3, with TRBD1 identical over 7 bases. Trimming took 5 bases from V and 0 from J; bases not matched to a gene: 7. Germline CDR1 reads MNHNS; CDR2 reads SASEGT. This CDR3 comprises 16 residues. In DNA form, the CDR3 reads TGTGCCAGCAGTAAGGACAGGACTATCTCTGGAAACACCATATATTTT. As protein: CASSKDRTISGNTIYF.

V and J are TRBV11-3 and TRBJ2-2; TRBD2 is a possible D gene (6 bases). The germline V gene encodes CDR1 SGHNT and CDR2 YENEEA. The CDR3 is made up of 18 amino acids. Between the trimmed V and J ends, which lost 0 bases and 0 bases, there was a span of 14 bases. Here the CDR3 DNA reads TGTGCCAGCAGCTTAGATCAGGGCGGGACGGCGAACACCGGGGAGCTGTTTTTT. This translates into CASSLDQGGTANTGELFF. Full variable domain (remainder filled in from reference TRBV11-3 and TRBJ2-2): EAGVVQSPRYKIIEKKQPVAFWCNPISGHNTLYWYLQNLGQGPELLIRYENEEAVDDSQLPKDRFSAERLKGVDSTLKIQPAELGDSAVYLCASSLDQGGTANTGELFFGEGSRLTVL.

This clonotype was seen more than once but under ten times. CDR3: CSARSYNEQFF. The CDR3 DNA follows: TGCAGTGCCCGGAGTTACAATGAGCAGTTCTTC. The chain links TRBV20-1 to TRBJ2-1; D gene unclear. Trimming took off 6 bases at V and 4 bases at J, with 7 bases between the two ends. The CDR3 extends over 11 amino acids. Germline V gene data show CDR1 as DFQATT and CDR2 as SNEGSKA (reference sequence).

This clonotype was found a few times. The chain links TRBV12-5 to TRBJ1-1; D ambiguous. This CDR3 contains 12 residues. Trimming left V 6 bases short and J 6 bases short, with 11 bases between. The germline V gene encodes CDR1 LGHNT and CDR2 FRNRAP. The CDR3 bases are TGTGCTAGTGGCCGGGAGAAATCTGAAGCTTTCTTT. Its translation: CASGREKSEAFF.

This clonotype came up a few times. The rearrangement uses TRBV27 and TRBJ2-5; D may correspond to TRBD1 or TRBD2 (5 bases each). The V end lost 6 bases, the J end lost 5 bases, and 13 bases lay between the germline ends. Per germline, CDR1 MNHEY and CDR2 SMNVEV (reference sequence). The CDR3 is 13 residues long. CDR3 DNA: TGTGCCAGCAGCCTGATCGGGGCGGAGACCCAGTACTTC. Its translation: CASSLIGAETQYF.

This clonotype occurred a few times. The J gene is TRBJ2-1, the V gene TRBV5-1; 9 bases line up with TRBD1. J gave up 0 bases and V 4 bases, and 5 bases lay outside the gene matches. Germline loops: CDR1 SGHRS, CDR2 YFSETQ. The CDR3 has 16 residues. CDR3 loop: CASSVLQGASYNEQFF. CDR3 in DNA: TGCGCCAGCAGCGTCTTACAGGGGGCCTCCTACAATGAGCAGTTCTTC.

This sequence joins TRBV18 and TRBJ2-2; 7 positions match TRBD2. The CDR3 loop spans 17 amino acids. V trimming: 5 bases; J trimming: 1 base; junction bases outside the gene matches: 10. Per the germline V gene, CDR1 is KGHSH and CDR2 is LQKENI. CDR3 bases: TGTGCCAGCTCATCCATGGGGGGGGTCAAGAACACCGGGGAGCTGTTTTTT. Amino acids: CASSSMGGVKNTGELFF.

Only a few counts were recorded for this clonotype. The chain carries TRBV10-3 and TRBJ1-1; D gene uncertain. V lost 4 bases, J lost 1 base, and 7 bases lay in between. Germline lookup yields CDR1 ENHRY and CDR2 SYGVKD. The CDR3 spans 13 residues. The CDR3 region is CAISVRGNTEAFF. As DNA, the CDR3 is TGTGCCATCAGTGTAAGAGGGAACACTGAAGCTTTCTTT.

The V call is TRBV2, the J call TRBJ2-1; D is unclear. The CDR3 loop spans 14 amino acids. Looked up from germline, CDR1 is SNHLY and CDR2 is FYNNEI. V dropped 6 bases and J dropped 6 bases, with 15 bases sitting between them. The CDR3 nucleotides read TGTGCCAGCAGCGAGACCCTCTCAGTCAATGAGCAGTTCTTC. Its translation is CASSETLSVNEQFF.

This clonotype has only a few counts. The chain links TRBV6-6 to TRBJ2-3; D may correspond to TRBD1 or TRBD2 (5 bases each). V was trimmed by 6 bases and J by 3 bases, leaving 16 bases between them. The V gene's germline CDR1 is MNHNY and CDR2 SVGAGI (reference sequence). The CDR3 has 15 residues. CDR3 DNA sequence: TGTGCCAGCAGGAGGGAAAGGGACGGGACAGATACGCAGTATTTT. Its protein is CASRRERDGTDTQYF.

The V gene is TRBV12-3 or TRBV12-4, the J gene TRBJ1-1; no reliable D call. The length of the CDR3 is 12 residues. The ends were cut back, 2 bases at V and 4 bases at J, with 5 bases in the middle. The CDR3 region is CASSLMSTEAFF. The DNA of the CDR3 is TGTGCCAGCAGTTTAATGAGCACTGAAGCTTTCTTT.

DNA for the CDR3: TGTGCCAGCAGCTTAACGGGGGGGTACCAAGAGACCCAGTACTTC. This codes for CASSLTGGYQETQYF. The chain employs TRBV7-7 and TRBJ2-5, with 8 bases matching TRBD2. The length of the CDR3 is 15 residues. Germline V gives CDR1 SSHAT, CDR2 FNYEAQ (reference sequence). V was clipped by 2 bases and J by 0 bases; unmatched bases: 2.

There are a few counts of this clonotype. The rearrangement links TRBV20-1 to TRBJ2-1; possibly TRBD2 for D (6 bases). V was shortened by 3 bases and J by 9 bases, with 12 bases between the two germline ends. In germline, CDR1 is DFQATT, CDR2 SNEGSKA (reference sequence). The CDR3 is made up of 12 amino acids. The CDR3 protein is CSARILAFEQFF. The CDR3, as DNA: TGCAGTGCTAGGATCCTAGCGTTTGAGCAGTTCTTC.